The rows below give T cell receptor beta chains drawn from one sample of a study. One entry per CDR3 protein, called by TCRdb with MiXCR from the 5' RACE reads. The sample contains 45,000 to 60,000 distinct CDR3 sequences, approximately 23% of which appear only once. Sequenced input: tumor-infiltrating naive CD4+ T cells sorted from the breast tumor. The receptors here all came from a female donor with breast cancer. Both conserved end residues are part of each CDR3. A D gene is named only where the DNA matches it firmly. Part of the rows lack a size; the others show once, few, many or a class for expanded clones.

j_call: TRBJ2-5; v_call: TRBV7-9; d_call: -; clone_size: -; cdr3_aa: CASSPTVQETQYF; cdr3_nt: TGTGCCAGCAGTCCGACTGTACAAGAGACCCAGTACTTC
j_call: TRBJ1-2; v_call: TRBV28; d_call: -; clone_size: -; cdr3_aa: CASGWLDGYTF; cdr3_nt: TGTGCCAGCGGATGGCTCGATGGCTACACCTTC
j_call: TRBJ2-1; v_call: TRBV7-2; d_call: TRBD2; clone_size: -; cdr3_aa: CASSLGLAGSYNEQFF; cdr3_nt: TGTGCCAGCAGCTTGGGACTAGCGGGTAGTTACAATGAGCAGTTCTTC
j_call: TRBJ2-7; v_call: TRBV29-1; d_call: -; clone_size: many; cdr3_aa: CSVEGDHSYEQYF; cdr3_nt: TGCAGCGTTGAAGGGGACCACTCCTACGAGCAGTACTTC
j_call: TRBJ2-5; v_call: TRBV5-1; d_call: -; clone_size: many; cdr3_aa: CASSLTDNYQETQYF; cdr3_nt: TGCGCCAGCAGCTTGACTGACAACTACCAAGAGACCCAGTACTTC
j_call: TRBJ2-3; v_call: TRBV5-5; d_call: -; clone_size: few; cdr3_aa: CASSLERDTQYF; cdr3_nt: TGTGCCAGCAGCTTGGAGAGAGATACGCAGTATTTT
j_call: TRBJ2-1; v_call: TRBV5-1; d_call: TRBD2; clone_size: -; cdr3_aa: CASSLAANNEQFF; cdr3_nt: TGCGCCAGCAGCCTAGCGGCAAACAATGAGCAGTTCTTC
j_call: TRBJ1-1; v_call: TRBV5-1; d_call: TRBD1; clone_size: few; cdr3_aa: CASSLDRGQAFF; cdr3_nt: TGCGCCAGCAGCTTGGACAGGGGGCAAGCTTTCTTT
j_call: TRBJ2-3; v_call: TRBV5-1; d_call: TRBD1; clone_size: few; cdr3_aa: CAGSGTGLTDTQYF; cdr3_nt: TGCGCCGGCAGCGGGACAGGGCTCACAGATACGCAGTATTTT
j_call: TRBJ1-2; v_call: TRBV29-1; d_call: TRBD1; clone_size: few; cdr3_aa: CSATTGGNYGYTF; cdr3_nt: TGCAGCGCCACGACAGGGGGAAACTATGGCTACACCTTC
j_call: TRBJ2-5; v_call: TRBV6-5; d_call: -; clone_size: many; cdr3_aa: CASRALGETQYF; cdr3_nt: TGTGCCAGCAGAGCCCTGGGGGAGACCCAGTACTTC
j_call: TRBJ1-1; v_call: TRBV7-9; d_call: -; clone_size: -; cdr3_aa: CASSLRDGNTEAFF; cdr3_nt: TGTGCCAGCAGCTTACGGGACGGGAACACTGAAGCTTTCTTT
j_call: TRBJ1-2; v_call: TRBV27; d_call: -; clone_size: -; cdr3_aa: CASSLLRPGRGLSYGYTF; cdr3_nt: TGTGCCAGCAGTTTATTACGTCCGGGCAGGGGTTTAAGCTATGGCTACACCTTC
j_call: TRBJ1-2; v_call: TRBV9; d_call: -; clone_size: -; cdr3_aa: CASSPRHGQNYGYTF; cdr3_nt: TGTGCCAGCAGCCCCCGCCACGGACAAAACTATGGCTACACCTTC
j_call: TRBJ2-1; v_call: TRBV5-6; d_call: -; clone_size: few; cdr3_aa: CASSPQRLGEQFF; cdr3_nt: TGTGCCAGCAGCCCCCAGCGTCTGGGAGAGCAGTTCTTC
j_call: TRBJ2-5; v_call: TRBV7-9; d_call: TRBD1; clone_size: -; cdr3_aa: CASSLAGQGARETQYF; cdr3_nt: TGTGCCAGCAGCTTGGCGGGACAGGGGGCCCGGGAGACCCAGTACTTC
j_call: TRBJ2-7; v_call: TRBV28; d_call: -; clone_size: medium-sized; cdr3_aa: CASSLVSGPYEQYF; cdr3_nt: TGTGCCAGCAGTTTGGTTAGCGGACCCTACGAGCAGTACTTC
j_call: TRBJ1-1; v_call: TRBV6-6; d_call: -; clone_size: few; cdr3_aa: CASTLIRGDTEAFF; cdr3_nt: TGTGCCAGCACCTTAATTAGGGGGGACACTGAAGCTTTCTTT
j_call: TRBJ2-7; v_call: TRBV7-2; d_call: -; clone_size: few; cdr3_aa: CASSPRTRHESEQYF; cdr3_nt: TGTGCCAGCAGCCCAAGGACCCGGCACGAGAGCGAGCAGTACTTC
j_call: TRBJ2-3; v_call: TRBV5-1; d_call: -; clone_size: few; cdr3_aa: CASSLVGSATDTQYF; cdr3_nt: TGCGCCAGCAGCTTGGTGGGTAGCGCAACAGATACGCAGTATTTT
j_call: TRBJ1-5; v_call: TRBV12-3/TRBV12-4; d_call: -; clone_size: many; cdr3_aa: CASSLDNQPQHF; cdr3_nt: TGTGCCAGCAGTTTAGACAATCAGCCCCAGCATTTT
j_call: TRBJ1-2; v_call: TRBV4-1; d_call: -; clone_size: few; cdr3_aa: CASSQRAGGAYGYTF; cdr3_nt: TGCGCCAGCAGCCAGAGGGCCGGGGGCGCCTATGGCTACACCTTC
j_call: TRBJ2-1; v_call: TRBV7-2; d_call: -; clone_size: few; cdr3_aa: CASSLGRSNEQFF; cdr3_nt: TGTGCCAGCAGCTTGGGCAGATCGAATGAGCAGTTCTTC
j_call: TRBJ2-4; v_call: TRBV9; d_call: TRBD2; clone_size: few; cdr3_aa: CASSVAGGPNIQYF; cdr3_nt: TGTGCCAGCAGCGTAGCGGGGGGGCCAAACATTCAGTACTTC
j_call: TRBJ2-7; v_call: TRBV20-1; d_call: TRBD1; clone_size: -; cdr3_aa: CSADAGTGSYEQYF; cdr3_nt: TGCAGTGCTGACGCCGGGACAGGGTCGTACGAGCAGTACTTC
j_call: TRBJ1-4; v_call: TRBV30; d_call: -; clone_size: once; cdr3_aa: CAWSGTSSEKLFF; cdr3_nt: TGTGCCTGGAGTGGGACCTCCAGTGAAAAACTGTTTTTT
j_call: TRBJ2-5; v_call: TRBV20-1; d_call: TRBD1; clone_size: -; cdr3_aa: CSARPPSPGQGTVRKKETQYF; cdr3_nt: TGCAGTGCTAGACCTCCAAGCCCCGGACAGGGTACTGTCAGGAAAAAAGAGACCCAGTACTTC
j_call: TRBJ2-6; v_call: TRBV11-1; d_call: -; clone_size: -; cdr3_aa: CASSLTRISGANVLTF; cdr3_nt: TGTGCCAGCAGCTTAACACGCATCTCTGGGGCCAACGTCCTGACTTTC
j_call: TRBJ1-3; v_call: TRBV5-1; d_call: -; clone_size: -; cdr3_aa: CASSLEAGNIKGNTIYF; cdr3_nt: TGCGCCAGCAGCTTGGAAGCAGGAAACATCAAGGGAAACACCATATATTTT
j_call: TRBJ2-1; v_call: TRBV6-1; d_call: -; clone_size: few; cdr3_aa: CASSEVVGEQFF; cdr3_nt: TGTGCCAGCAGTGAAGTAGTGGGGGAGCAGTTCTTC
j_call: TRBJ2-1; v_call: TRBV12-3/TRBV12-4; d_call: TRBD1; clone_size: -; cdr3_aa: CASSPGQGMNEQFF; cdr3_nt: TGTGCCAGCAGTCCAGGACAGGGGATGAATGAGCAGTTCTTC
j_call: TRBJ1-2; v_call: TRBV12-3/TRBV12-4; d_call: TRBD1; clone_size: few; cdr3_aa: CASSFGTGSYGYTF; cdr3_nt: TGTGCCAGCAGTTTCGGGACAGGGAGCTATGGCTACACCTTC
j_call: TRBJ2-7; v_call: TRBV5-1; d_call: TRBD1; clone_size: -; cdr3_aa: CASSLAPDRVYEQYF; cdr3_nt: TGCGCCAGCAGCTTGGCCCCCGACAGGGTCTACGAACAGTACTTC
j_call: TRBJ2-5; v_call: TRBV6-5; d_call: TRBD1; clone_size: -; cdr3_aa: CASSYRDRKETQYF; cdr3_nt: TGTGCCAGCAGTTACCGGGACAGGAAAGAGACCCAGTACTTC
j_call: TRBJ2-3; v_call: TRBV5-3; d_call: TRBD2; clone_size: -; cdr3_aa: CAKSLDGGRENTDTQYF; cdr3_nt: TGTGCCAAAAGCTTGGATGGGGGGAGGGAAAACACAGATACGCAGTATTTT
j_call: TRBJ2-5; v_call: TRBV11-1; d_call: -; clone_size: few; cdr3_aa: CASSLEAPGGTQYF; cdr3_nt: TGTGCCAGCAGCTTAGAGGCCCCTGGCGGGACCCAGTACTTC
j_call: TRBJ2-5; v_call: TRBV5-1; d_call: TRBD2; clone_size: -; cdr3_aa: CASSCPPGGVCLGETQYF; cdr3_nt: TGCGCCAGCAGTTGTCCCCCGGGGGGTGTTTGTCTGGGAGAGACCCAGTACTTC
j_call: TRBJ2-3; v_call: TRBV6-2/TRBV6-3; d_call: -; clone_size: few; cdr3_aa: CASSGTSPTDTQYF; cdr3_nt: TGTGCCAGCAGTGGGACTTCACCTACAGATACGCAGTATTTT
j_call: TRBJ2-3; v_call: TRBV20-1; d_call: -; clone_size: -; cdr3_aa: CSATGVGGVDTQYF; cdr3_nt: TGCAGTGCTACCGGAGTGGGAGGAGTCGATACGCAGTATTTT
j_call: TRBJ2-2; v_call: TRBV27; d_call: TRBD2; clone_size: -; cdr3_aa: CASSSTSGNTGELFF; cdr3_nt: TGTGCCAGCAGTTCGACTAGCGGAAACACCGGGGAGCTGTTTTTT
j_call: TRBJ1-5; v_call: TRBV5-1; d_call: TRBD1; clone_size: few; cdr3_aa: CASRPGGSHGQPQHF; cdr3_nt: TGCGCCAGCAGACCAGGGGGCTCTCACGGTCAGCCCCAGCATTTT
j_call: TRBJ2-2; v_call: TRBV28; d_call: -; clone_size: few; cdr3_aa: CASRKTDTGELFF; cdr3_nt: TGTGCCAGCAGAAAGACAGACACCGGGGAGCTGTTTTTT
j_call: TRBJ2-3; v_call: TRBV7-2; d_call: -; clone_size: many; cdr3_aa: CASSSKGYGTDTQYF; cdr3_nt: TGTGCCAGCAGCTCCAAGGGATATGGCACAGATACGCAGTATTTT
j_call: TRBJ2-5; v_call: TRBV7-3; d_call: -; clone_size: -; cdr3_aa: CDSSRNGASGGETQYF; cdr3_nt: TGTGACAGCAGCCGCAATGGGGCTTCAGGGGGGGAGACCCAGTACTTC
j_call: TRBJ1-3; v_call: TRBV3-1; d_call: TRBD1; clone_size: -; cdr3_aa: CASSPTGGIDGNTIYF; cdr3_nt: TGTGCCAGCAGCCCCACAGGGGGTATTGATGGAAACACCATATATTTT
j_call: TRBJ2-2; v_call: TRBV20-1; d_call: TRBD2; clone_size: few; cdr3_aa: CSANPSGRELFF; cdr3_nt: TGCAGTGCTAATCCTAGCGGGAGGGAGCTGTTTTTT
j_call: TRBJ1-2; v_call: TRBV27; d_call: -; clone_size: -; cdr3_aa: CASSLKGYGYTF; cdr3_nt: TGTGCCAGCAGTTTAAAGGGGTATGGCTACACCTTC
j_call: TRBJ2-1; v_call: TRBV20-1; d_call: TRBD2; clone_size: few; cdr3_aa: CSAPTVAGGGNEQFF; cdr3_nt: TGCAGTGCTCCCACAGTAGCGGGAGGGGGCAATGAGCAGTTCTTC
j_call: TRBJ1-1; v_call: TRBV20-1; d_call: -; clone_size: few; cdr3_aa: CSAHSTKRDTEAFF; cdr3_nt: TGCAGTGCCCACTCTACTAAAAGGGACACTGAAGCTTTCTTT
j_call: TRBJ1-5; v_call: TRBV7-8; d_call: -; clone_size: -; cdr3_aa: CASSPTTVYNQPQHF; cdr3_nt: TGTGCCAGCAGCCCCACGACAGTGTATAATCAGCCCCAGCATTTT